The 11 T cell receptor beta chains below come from one sample, sequenced in a study of cytomegalovirus exposure and HLA in healthy donors. Assay used: immunoSEQ multiplex PCR; TCRdb lists only in-frame clones, some missing. The table has around 160,000 clones, about 82% seen once. Sequencing was performed on PBMCs. These receptors were collected from a man in his thirties or forties in good health and CMV-seropositive.

The rearrangement uses TRBV6-1 and TRBJ2-5, with 8 bases matching TRBD2. With 11 bases clipped from V and 5 bases from J, the junction kept 13 bases outside the gene matches. The V gene's germline CDR1 is MNHNS and CDR2 SASEGT. There are 14 residues in the CDR3. The DNA of the CDR3 is TGTGCCGGGAGCACCGGGGGGGCCGGGGAGACCCAGTACTTC. Its protein is CAGSTGGAGETQYF.

This rearrangement joins TRBV4-1 to TRBJ2-2; a possible D gene is TRBD2 (6 bases). Trimming cost V 3 bases and J 3 bases, with 20 bases left between them. The CDR3 contains 18 residues. In germline, CDR1 is MGHRA, CDR2 YSYEKL. The CDR3 coding sequence is TGCGCCAGCAGCCACGGTCTCGAGCGGGCGGAATACACCGGGGAGCTGTTTTTT. Protein product: CASSHGLERAEYTGELFF.

The rearrangement joins TRBV6-5 to TRBJ2-7; TRBD1 matches at 10 bases. V lost 6 bases, J lost 3 bases, and 2 bases stayed unmatched. The CDR3 spans 13 residues. CDR1 is MNHEY, CDR2 SVGAGI, per germline. The CDR3 region is CASRGTGDYEQYF. The CDR3 coding sequence is TGTGCCAGCAGGGGGACAGGGGACTACGAGCAGTACTTC.

This chain joins TRBV18 and TRBJ2-7, with D tentatively TRBD1 (5 bases). V was clipped by 6 bases and J by 5 bases, with 17 bases between them. The CDR3 sequence is 14 residues long. Germline-derived CDR1 and CDR2 are KGHSH and LQKENI. CDR3 sequence: CASSTAAGHNEQYF. CDR3 DNA sequence: TGTGCCAGCTCCACCGCGGCAGGGCATAACGAGCAGTACTTC.

The J gene is TRBJ2-3, the V gene TRBV5-1; 8 bases are a match to TRBD2. This CDR3 is built from 15 residues. In germline, CDR1 is SGHRS, CDR2 YFSETQ. J was trimmed by 4 bases and V by 4 bases; bases with no gene match: 8. The CDR3 DNA reads TGCGCCAGCAGCGGGGAGCGGGGGATCGCAGATACGCAGTATTTT. The encoded protein is CASSGERGIADTQYF.

This clone was seen once. The chain joins TRBV19 to TRBJ2-3; unclear D gene. Germline-derived CDR1 and CDR2 are LNHDA and SQIVND (reference sequence). The CDR3 is made up of 11 amino acids. Trimming stripped 8 bases from V and 6 bases from J, with 9 bases between. The CDR3 here is CASGEADTQYF. Written as DNA, the CDR3 is TGTGCCAGTGGCGAGGCGGATACGCAGTATTTT.

J is TRBJ2-4 and V is TRBV6-6; D uncertain. Trimming took 4 bases from V and 8 from J, leaving 3 bases between them. There are 10 residues in the CDR3. Germline loops: CDR1 MNHNY, CDR2 SVGAGI (reference sequence). The DNA of the CDR3 is TGTGCCAGCAGTTCGGACATTCAGTACTTC. It is translated as CASSSDIQYF.

About this clone itself: Different DNA sequences within this sample yield the same CDR3. The V and J genes are TRBV11-2 and TRBJ1-5; TRBD1 matches 7 bases. The ends lost 5 bases at V and 4 bases at J; junction bases unmatched: 5. Per germline, CDR1 SGHAT and CDR2 FQNNGV. The CDR3 sequence is 14 residues long. CDR3 in amino acids: CASSRDRTNQPQHF. The CDR3 bases are TGTGCCAGCAGCAGGGACAGAACTAATCAGCCCCAGCATTTT.

The chain has TRBV7-2 and TRBJ2-5; TRBD2 might be the D (6 bases). Per the germline V gene, CDR1 is SGHTA and CDR2 is FQGNSA. The CDR3 extends over 14 amino acids. Trimming left V 5 bases short and J 1 base short, with 11 bases between. The CDR3 region has the DNA TGTGCCAGCAGCGAGCGGGTCTCCCAAGAGACCCAGTACTTC. This gives the protein CASSERVSQETQYF.

The chain's CDR3 is CASSERPRTDTQYF. The CDR3 DNA reads TGTGCCAGCAGTGAACGTCCCCGCACAGATACGCAGTATTTT. The genes are TRBV6-1 and TRBJ2-3; D unclear. Germline CDR1 MNHNS, CDR2 SASEGT. V was cut by 2 bases and J by 1 base, with 7 bases left in between. The CDR3 extends over 14 amino acids.

This clone was counted a single time. The genes are TRBV7-9 and TRBJ1-2; D gene unclear. The CDR3 is 14 residues long. The V end lost 1 base, the J end lost 4 bases, and 10 bases lay between the germline ends. Germline CDR1 SEHNR, CDR2 FQNEAQ (reference sequence). DNA of the CDR3: TGTGCCAGCAGCTTAGACGGCGGATCCTATGGCTACACCTTC. Its protein is CASSLDGGSYGYTF. Full variable domain (remainder filled in from reference TRBV7-9 and TRBJ1-2): DTGVSQNPRHKITKRGQNVTFRCDPISEHNRLYWYRQTLGQGPEFLTYFQNEAQLEKSRLLSDRFSAERPKGSFSTLEIQRTEQGDSAMYLCASSLDGGSYGYTFGSGTRLTVV.